This T cell receptor beta chain was retrieved from a study of beta chain features in type 1 diabetes. Germline-derived CDR1 and CDR2 are MDHEN and SYDVKM. The CDR3 extends over 15 amino acids. V lost 5 bases, J lost 1 base, and 4 bases stayed unmatched. Isolated RNA was reverse transcribed in full, so expressed TCRB transcripts were sequenced. Some clones are missing from TCRdb's copy, which holds only in-frame ones; the method was immunoSEQ multiplex PCR. This sample has approximately 400,000 clones, with more than 12% found just once. This clone has more than one count but fewer than ten. The chain recombines TRBV28 with TRBJ1-5; 8 nucleotides agree with TRBD1. The sequence was collected from a woman aged 18-29 years in good health. The sample comprised naive CD4+ T cells from blood. In DNA form, the CDR3 reads TGTGCCAGCAGTCCCGACAGGGGCAGCAATCAGCCCCAGCATTTT. Translation: CASSPDRGSNQPQHF. Combining the CDR3 with reference TRBV28 and TRBJ1-5 gives the whole variable domain DVKVTQSSRYLVKRTGEKVFLECVQDMDHENMFWYRQDPGLGLRLIYFSYDVKMKEKGDIPEGYSVSREKKERFSLILESASTNQTSMYLCASSPDRGSNQPQHFGDGTRLSIL.